This TCR beta chain was observed in a study of blood T cell repertoires in COVID-19. Study summary: Acute and convalescent COVID-19 specimens originated in the United States, Italy and Spain.

Under the authors' procedure: How many nucleated cells were present was estimated from reference gene primer amplification. Repertoires were generated with immunoSEQ multiplex PCR, while TCRdb's copy carries only in-frame clones and drops some. That table is the source of V, J and clone size, and D and trimming were worked out from the DNA. The repertoire holds 230,000 or so clones, about 85% seen once, with 5% to 8% in the top ten. Participants in the exposed group had met a COVID-19 case in the 2 weeks before joining the study. Only one count was recorded for this clone. The clonotype originates from a woman between 45 and 65 years old who had been exposed to COVID-19. The source material was PBMCs or T cells enriched from blood (not recorded which).

The CDR3 DNA sequence: TGCAGCGTGGGTACAGGGCCGGCGGGTGGCTACACCTTC. It specifies CSVGTGPAGGYTF. The J gene is TRBJ1-2, the V gene TRBV29-1, with a tentative D call TRBD1 (6 bases). Germline loops: CDR1 SQVTM, CDR2 ANQGSEA. The V gene lost 6 bases and the J gene lost 7 bases, with 18 bases spanning the gap. The CDR3 runs 13 residues.